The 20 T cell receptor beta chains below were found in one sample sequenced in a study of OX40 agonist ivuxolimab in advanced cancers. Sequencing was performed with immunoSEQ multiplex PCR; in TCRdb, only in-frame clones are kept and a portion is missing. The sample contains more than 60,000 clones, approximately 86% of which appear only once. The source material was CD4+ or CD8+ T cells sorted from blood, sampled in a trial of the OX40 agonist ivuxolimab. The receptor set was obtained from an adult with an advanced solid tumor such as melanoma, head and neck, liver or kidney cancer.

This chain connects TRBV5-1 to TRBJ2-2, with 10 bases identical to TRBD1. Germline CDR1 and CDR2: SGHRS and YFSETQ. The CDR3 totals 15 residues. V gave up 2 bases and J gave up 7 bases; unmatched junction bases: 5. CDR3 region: CASSFSTGGHGELFF. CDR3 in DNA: TGCGCCAGCAGCTTCTCGACAGGGGGCCACGGGGAGCTGTTTTTT.

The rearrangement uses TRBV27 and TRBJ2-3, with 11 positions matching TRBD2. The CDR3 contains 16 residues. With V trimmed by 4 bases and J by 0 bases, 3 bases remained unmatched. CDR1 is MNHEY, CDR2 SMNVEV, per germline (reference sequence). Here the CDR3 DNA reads TGTGCCAGCAGTTGGACTAGCGGGCCTAGCACAGATACGCAGTATTTT. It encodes CASSWTSGPSTDTQYF.

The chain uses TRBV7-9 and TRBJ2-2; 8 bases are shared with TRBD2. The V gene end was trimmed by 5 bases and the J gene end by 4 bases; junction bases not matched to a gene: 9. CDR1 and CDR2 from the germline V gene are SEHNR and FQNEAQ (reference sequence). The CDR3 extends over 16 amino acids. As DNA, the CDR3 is TGTGCCAGCAGCCGAAGCGGGAGAGGTTTCACCGGGGAGCTGTTTTTT. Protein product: CASSRSGRGFTGELFF.

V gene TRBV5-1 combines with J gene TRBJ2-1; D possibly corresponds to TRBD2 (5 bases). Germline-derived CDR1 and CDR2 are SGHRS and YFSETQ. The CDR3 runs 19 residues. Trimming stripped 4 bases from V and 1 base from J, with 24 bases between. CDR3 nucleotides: TGCGCCAGCAGCCCCATGACTACTAGGGCGGTTCCTTCCTACAATGAGCAGTTCTTC. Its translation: CASSPMTTRAVPSYNEQFF.

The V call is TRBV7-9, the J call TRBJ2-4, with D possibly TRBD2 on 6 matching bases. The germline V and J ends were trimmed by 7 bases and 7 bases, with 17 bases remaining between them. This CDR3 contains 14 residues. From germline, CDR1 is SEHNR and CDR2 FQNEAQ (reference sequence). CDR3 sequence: CASTQTGVVNIQYF. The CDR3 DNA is TGTGCCAGCACTCAAACGGGGGTCGTGAACATTCAGTACTTC.

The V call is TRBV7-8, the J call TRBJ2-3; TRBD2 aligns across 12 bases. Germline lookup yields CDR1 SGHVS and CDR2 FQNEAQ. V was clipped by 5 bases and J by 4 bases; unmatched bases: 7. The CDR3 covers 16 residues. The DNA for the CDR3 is TGTGCCAGCAGCGCCCGACTAGCGGGAGAGGCAGATACGCAGTATTTT. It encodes CASSARLAGEADTQYF.

In DNA, the CDR3 is TGTGCCAGCAGCTTCATAAGCGGGACTGAAGCTTTCTTT. Translation gives CASSFISGTEAFF. This chain links TRBV11-3 with TRBJ1-1; D remains ambiguous. V gave up 3 bases and J gave up 5 bases, with 10 bases separating them. Germline V CDR1 and CDR2: SGHNT, YENEEA. The CDR3 is made up of 13 amino acids.

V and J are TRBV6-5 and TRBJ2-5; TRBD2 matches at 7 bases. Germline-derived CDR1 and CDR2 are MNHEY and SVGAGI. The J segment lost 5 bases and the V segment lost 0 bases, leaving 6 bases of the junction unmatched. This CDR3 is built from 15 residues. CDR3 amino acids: CASSYSSGAGETQYF. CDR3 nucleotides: TGTGCCAGCAGTTACTCGAGCGGGGCCGGCGAGACCCAGTACTTC.

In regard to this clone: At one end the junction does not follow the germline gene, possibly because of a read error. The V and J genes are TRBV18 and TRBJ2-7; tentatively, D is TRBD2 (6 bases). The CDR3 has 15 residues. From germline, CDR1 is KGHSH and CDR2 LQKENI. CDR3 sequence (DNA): TGTGCCAGCTCACCATACGGGAGTAACTCCCACGAGCAGTACTTC. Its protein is CASSPYGSNSHEQYF.

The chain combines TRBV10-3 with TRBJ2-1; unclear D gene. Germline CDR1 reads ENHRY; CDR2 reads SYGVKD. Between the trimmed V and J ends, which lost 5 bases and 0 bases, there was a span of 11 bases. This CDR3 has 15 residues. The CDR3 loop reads CAISITESSYNEQFF. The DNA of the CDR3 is TGTGCCATCAGTATTACAGAGAGCTCCTACAATGAGCAGTTCTTC.

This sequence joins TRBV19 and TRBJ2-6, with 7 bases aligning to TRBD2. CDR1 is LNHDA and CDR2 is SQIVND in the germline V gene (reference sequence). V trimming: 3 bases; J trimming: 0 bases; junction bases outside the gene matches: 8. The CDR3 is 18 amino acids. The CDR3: CASSIRAGRLSGANVLTF. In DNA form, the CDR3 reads TGTGCCAGTAGTATCCGAGCGGGGCGCCTCTCTGGGGCCAACGTCCTGACTTTC.

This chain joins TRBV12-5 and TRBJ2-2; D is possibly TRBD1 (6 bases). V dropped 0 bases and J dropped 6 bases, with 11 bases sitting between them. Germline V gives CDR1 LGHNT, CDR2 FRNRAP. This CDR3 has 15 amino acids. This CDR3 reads CASGLVQGPAGELFF. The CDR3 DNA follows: TGTGCTAGTGGTTTGGTACAGGGCCCCGCCGGGGAGCTGTTTTTT.

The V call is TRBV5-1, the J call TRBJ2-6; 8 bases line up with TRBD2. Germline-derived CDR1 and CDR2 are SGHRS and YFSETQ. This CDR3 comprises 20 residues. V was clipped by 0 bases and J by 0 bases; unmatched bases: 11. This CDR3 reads CASSLGLAGTPGSGANVLTF. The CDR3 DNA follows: TGCGCCAGCAGCTTGGGCCTAGCGGGTACACCCGGCTCTGGGGCCAACGTCCTGACTTTC. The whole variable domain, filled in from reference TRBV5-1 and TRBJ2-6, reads KAGVTQTPRYLIKTRGQQVTLSCSPISGHRSVSWYQQTPGQGLQFLFEYFSETQRNKGNFPGRFSGRQFSNSRSEMNVSTLELGDSALYLCASSLGLAGTPGSGANVLTFGAGSRLTVL.

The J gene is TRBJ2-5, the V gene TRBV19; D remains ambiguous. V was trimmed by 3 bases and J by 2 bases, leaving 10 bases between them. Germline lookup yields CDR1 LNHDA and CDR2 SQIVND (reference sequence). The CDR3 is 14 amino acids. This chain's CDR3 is CASSMGLYQETQYF. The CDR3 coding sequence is TGTGCCAGTAGTATGGGCCTGTATCAAGAGACCCAGTACTTC.

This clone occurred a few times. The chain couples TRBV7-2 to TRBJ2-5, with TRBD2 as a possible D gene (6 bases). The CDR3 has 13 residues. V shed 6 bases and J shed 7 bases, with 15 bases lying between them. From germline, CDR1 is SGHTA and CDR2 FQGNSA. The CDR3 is CASRTTGVATQYF. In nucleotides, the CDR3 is TGTGCCAGCAGAACGACGGGGGTGGCGACCCAGTACTTC.

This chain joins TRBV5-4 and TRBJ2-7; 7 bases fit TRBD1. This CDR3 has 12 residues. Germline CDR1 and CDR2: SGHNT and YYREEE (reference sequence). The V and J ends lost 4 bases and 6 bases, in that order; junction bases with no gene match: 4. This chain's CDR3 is CASSVDRVEQYF. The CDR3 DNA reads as TGTGCCAGCAGCGTCGACAGGGTCGAGCAGTACTTC. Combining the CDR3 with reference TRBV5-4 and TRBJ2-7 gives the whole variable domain ETGVTQSPTHLIKTRGQQVTLRCSSQSGHNTVSWYQQALGQGPQFIFQYYREEENGRGNFPPRFSGLQFPNYSSELNVNALELDDSALYLCASSVDRVEQYFGPGTRLTVT.

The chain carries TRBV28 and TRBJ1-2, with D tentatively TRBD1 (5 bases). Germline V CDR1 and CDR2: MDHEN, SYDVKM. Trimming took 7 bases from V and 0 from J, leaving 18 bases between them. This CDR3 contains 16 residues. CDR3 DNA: TGTGCCAGCACGATACTGGGGGGGAGATCTAACTATGGCTACACCTTC. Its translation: CASTILGGRSNYGYTF.

The CDR3 region has the DNA TGTGCCAGCTCACCACCTCAGGGACAGGGGAACACTGAAGCTTTCTTT. This sequence encodes CASSPPQGQGNTEAFF. This chain links TRBV18 with TRBJ1-1; TRBD1 matches at 9 bases. The germline gives CDR1 KGHSH, CDR2 LQKENI. The CDR3 has 16 amino acids. Trimming at V came to 0 bases and at J to 1 base, leaving 3 bases not matched to a gene.

The CDR3 DNA follows: TGCGCCAGCAGCTCACAGGGGTTTGTGTCCGCAGATACGCAGTATTTT. Translated: CASSSQGFVSADTQYF. This chain connects TRBV5-1 to TRBJ2-3; TRBD1 aligns across 7 bases. This CDR3 spans 16 amino acids. Germline CDR1 reads SGHRS; CDR2 reads YFSETQ. V lost 3 bases to trimming and J lost 4 bases; unmatched junction nucleotides: 11. The whole variable domain, remainder taken from reference TRBV5-1 and TRBJ2-3, is KAGVTQTPRYLIKTRGQQVTLSCSPISGHRSVSWYQQTPGQGLQFLFEYFSETQRNKGNFPGRFSGRQFSNSRSEMNVSTLELGDSALYLCASSSQGFVSADTQYFGPGTRLTVL.

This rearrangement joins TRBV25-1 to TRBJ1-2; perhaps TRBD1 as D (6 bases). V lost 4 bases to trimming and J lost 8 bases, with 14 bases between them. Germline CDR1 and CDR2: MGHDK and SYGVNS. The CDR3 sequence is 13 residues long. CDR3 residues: CASSGGTPGGYTF. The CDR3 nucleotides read TGTGCCAGCAGTGGCGGGACACCGGGGGGCTACACCTTC.